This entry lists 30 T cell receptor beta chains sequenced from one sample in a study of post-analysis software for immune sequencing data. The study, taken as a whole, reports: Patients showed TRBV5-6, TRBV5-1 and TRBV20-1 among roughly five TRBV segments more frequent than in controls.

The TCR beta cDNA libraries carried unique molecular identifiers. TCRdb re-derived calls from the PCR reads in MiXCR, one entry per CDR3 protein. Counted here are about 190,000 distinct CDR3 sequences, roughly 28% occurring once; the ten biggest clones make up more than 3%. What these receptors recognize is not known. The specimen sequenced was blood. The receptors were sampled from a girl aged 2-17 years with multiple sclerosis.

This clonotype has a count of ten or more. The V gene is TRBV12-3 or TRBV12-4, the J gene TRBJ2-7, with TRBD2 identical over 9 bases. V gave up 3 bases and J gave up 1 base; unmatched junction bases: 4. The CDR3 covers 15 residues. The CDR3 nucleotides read TGTGCCAGCAGTTTGATAGCGGGAGTGTCCTACGAGCAGTACTTC. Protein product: CASSLIAGVSYEQYF.

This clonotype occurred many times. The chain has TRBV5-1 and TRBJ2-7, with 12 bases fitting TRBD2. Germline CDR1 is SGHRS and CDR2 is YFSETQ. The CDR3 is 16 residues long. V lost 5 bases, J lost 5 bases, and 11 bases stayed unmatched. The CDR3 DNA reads TGCGCCAGCAGTTCTGAAAAGACTAGCGGGAGTAACGAGCAGTACTTC. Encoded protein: CASSSEKTSGSNEQYF.

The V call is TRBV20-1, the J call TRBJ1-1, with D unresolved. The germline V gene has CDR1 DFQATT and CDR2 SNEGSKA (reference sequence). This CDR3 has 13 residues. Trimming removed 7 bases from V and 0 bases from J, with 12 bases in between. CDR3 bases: TGCAGTGTTATCCGGGCCTTGAACACTGAAGCTTTCTTT. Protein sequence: CSVIRALNTEAFF.

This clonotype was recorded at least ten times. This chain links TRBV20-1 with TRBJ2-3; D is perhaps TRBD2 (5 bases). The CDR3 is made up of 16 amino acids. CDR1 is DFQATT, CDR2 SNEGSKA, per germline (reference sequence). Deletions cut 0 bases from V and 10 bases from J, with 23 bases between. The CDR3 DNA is TGCAGTGCTAGAGATAGGCTAGCCGTCCCCTCTCAGCCGCAGTATTTT. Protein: CSARDRLAVPSQPQYF.

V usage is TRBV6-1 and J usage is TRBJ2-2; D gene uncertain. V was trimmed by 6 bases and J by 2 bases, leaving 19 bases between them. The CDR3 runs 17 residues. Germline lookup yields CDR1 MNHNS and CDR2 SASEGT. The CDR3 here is CASSANRARRNTGELFF. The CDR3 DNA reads TGTGCCAGCAGCGCTAACCGGGCCCGACGTAACACCGGGGAGCTGTTTTTT.

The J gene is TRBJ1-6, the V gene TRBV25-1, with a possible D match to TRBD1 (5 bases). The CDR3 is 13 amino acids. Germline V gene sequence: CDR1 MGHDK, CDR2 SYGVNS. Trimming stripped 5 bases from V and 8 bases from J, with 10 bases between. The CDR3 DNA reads TGTGCCAGCAGTCGTCAGGGTTATTCACCCCTCCACTTT. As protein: CASSRQGYSPLHF.

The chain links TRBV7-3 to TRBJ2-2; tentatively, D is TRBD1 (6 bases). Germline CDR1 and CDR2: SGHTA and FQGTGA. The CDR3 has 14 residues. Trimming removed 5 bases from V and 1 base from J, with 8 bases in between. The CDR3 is CASSPGVNTGELFF. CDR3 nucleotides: TGTGCCAGCAGCCCAGGGGTGAACACCGGGGAGCTGTTTTTT.

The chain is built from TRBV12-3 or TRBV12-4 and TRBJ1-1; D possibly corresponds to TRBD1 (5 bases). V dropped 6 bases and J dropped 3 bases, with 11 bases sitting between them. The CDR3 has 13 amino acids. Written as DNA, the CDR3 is TGTGCCAGCAGCTTCGCCAGGGACACTGAAGCTTTCTTT. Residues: CASSFARDTEAFF.

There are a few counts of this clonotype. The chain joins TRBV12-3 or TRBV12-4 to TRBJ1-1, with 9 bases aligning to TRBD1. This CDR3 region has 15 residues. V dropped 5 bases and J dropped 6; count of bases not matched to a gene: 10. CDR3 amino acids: CASSGWDRAVPEAFF. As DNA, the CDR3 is TGTGCCAGCAGTGGCTGGGACAGGGCAGTGCCTGAAGCTTTCTTT.

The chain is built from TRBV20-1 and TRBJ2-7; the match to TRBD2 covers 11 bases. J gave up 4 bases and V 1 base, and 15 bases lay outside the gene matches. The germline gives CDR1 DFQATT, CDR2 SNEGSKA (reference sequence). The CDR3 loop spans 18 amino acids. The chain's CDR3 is CSARAGGTSGRKNYEQYF. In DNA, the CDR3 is TGCAGTGCTAGAGCTGGGGGGACTAGCGGTCGGAAGAATTACGAGCAGTACTTC.

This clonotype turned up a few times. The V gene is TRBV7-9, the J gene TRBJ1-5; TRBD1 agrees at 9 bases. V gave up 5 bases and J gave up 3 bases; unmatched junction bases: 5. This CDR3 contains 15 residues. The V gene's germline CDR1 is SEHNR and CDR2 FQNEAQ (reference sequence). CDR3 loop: CASSGTGLFNQPQHF. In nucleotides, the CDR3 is TGTGCCAGCAGCGGGACAGGGCTCTTCAATCAGCCCCAGCATTTT.

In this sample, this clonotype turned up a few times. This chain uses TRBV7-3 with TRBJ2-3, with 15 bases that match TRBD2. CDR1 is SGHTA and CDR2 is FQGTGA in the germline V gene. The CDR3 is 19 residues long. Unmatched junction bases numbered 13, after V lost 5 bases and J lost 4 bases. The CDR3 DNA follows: TGTGCCAGCAGCCGTCAATCGGCGGGACTAGCGGGGGGCGCAGATACGCAGTATTTT. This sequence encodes CASSRQSAGLAGGADTQYF. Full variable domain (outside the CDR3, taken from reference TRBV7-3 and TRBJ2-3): GAGVSQTPSNKVTEKGKYVELRCDPISGHTALYWYRQSLGQGPEFLIYFQGTGAADDSGLPNDRFFAVRPEGSVSTLKIQRTERGDSAVYLCASSRQSAGLAGGADTQYFGPGTRLTVL.

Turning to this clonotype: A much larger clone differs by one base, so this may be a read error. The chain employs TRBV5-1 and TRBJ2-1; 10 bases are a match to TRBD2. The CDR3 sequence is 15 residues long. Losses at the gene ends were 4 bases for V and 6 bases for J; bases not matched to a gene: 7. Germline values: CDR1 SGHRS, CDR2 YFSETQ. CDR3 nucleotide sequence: TGCGCCAGCAGCCGGAGCGGGAGGGAATCCAATGAGCAGTTCTTC. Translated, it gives CASSRSGRESNEQFF. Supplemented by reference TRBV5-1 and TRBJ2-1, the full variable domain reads KAGVTQTPRYLIKTRGQQVTLSCSPISGHRSVSWYQQTPGQGLQFLFEYFSETQRNKGNFPGRFSGRQFSNSRSEMNVSTLELGDSALYLCASSRSGRESNEQFFGPGTRLTVL.

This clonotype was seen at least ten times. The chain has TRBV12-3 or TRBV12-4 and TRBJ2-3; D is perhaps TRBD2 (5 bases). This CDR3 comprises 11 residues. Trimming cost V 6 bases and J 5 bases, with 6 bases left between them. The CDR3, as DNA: TGTGCCAGCAGGGCGGGAGATACGCAGTATTTT. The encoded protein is CASRAGDTQYF.

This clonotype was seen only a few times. Written as DNA, the CDR3 is TGTGCCAGCAGCGGGGGTTTTTCACCCCTCCACTTT. This gives the protein CASSGGFSPLHF. The chain has TRBV7-9 and TRBJ1-6, with a weak D call TRBD1 (5 bases). The V gene lost 5 bases and the J gene lost 9 bases, with 8 bases spanning the gap. In germline, CDR1 is SEHNR, CDR2 FQNEAQ (reference sequence). The CDR3 spans 12 residues. Together with reference TRBV7-9 and TRBJ1-6, the CDR3 gives the full variable domain: DTGVSQNPRHKITKRGQNVTFRCDPISEHNRLYWYRQTLGQGPEFLTYFQNEAQLEKSRLLSDRFSAERPKGSFSTLEIQRTEQGDSAMYLCASSGGFSPLHFGNGTRLTVT.

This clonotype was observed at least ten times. The CDR3 nucleotides are TGTGCCAGCAGCCCGAGGGACAGGGGGACCTACAATGAGCAGTTCTTC. Translating it yields CASSPRDRGTYNEQFF. The chain employs TRBV5-6 and TRBJ2-1; 11 positions agree with TRBD1. V lost 4 bases to trimming and J lost 2 bases; unmatched junction nucleotides: 5. From germline, CDR1 is SGHDT and CDR2 YYEEEE. The CDR3 totals 16 residues.

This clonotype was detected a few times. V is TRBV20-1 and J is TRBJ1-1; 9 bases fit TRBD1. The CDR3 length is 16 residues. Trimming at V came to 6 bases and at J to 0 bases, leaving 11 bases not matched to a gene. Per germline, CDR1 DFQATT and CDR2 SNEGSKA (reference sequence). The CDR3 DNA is TGCAGTGCGGACAGGGGCTACTCGGGCGTGAACACTGAAGCTTTCTTT. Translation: CSADRGYSGVNTEAFF.

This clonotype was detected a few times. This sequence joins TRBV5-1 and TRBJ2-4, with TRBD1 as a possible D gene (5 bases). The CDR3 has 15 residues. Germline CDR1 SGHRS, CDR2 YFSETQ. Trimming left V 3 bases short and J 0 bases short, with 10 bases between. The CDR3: CASSWQGIAKNIQYF. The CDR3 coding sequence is TGCGCCAGCAGCTGGCAGGGTATAGCCAAAAACATTCAGTACTTC.

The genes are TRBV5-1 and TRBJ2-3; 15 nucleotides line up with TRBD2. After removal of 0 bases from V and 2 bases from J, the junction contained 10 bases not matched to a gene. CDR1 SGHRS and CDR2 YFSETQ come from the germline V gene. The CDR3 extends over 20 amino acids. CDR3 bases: TGCGCCAGCAGCTTGGACCCTTTGGGGACTAGCGGGGGGACCACAGATACGCAGTATTTT. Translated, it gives CASSLDPLGTSGGTTDTQYF. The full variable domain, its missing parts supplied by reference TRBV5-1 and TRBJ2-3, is KAGVTQTPRYLIKTRGQQVTLSCSPISGHRSVSWYQQTPGQGLQFLFEYFSETQRNKGNFPGRFSGRQFSNSRSEMNVSTLELGDSALYLCASSLDPLGTSGGTTDTQYFGPGTRLTVL.

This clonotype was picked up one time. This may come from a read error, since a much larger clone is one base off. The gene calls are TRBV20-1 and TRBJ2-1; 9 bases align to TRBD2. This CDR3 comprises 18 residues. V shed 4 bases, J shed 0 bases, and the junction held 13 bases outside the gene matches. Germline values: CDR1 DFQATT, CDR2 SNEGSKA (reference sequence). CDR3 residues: CSAIGLARGSFSYNEQFF. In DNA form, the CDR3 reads TGCAGTGCTATAGGACTAGCGAGAGGGAGCTTCTCCTACAATGAGCAGTTCTTC.

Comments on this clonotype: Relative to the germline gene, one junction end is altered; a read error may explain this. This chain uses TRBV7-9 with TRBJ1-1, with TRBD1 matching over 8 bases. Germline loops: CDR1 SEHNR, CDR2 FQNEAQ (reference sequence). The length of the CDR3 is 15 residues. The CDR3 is CASSLPGQGATEVFF. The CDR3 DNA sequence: TGTGCCAGCAGCCTCCCCGGACAGGGAGCCACTGAAGTTTTCTTT.

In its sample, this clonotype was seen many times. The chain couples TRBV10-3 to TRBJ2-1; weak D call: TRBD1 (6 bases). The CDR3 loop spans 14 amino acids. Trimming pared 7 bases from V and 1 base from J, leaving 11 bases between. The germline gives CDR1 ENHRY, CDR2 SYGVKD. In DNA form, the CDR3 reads TGTGCCATCATGGAAGGGGGATCCTACAATGAGCAGTTCTTC. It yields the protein CAIMEGGSYNEQFF.

The CDR3 bases are TGTGCCAGCAGGGTGGACAGTAGCCTTAATCAGCCCCAGCATTTT. Its translation is CASRVDSSLNQPQHF. The gene calls are TRBV6-1 and TRBJ1-5; possible D gene TRBD1, 6 bases. CDR3 size: 15 residues. Germline CDR1 and CDR2: MNHNS and SASEGT. The germline V and J ends were trimmed by 6 bases and 4 bases, with 16 bases remaining between them.

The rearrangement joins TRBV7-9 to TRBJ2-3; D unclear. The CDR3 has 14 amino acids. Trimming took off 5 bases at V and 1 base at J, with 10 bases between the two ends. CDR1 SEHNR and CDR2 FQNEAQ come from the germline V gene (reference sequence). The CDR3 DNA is TGTGCCAGCAGCCGGAACTGGGGCACAGATACGCAGTATTTT. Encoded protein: CASSRNWGTDTQYF.

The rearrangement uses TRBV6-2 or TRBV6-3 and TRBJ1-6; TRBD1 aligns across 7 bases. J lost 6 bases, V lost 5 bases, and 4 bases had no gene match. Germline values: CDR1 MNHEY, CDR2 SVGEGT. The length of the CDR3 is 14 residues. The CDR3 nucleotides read TGTGCCAGCAGTCGCCGGGACAGTAATTCACCCCTCCACTTT. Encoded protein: CASSRRDSNSPLHF.

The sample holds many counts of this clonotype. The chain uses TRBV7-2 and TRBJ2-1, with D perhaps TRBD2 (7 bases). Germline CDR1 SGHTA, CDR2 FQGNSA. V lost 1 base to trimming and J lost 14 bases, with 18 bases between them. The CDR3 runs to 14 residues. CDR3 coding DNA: TGTGCCAGCAGCTTAGGACGGACTAGGGGGTTGGAGTTCTTC. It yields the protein CASSLGRTRGLEFF. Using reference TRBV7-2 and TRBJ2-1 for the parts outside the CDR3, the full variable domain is GAGVSQSPSNKVTEKGKDVELRCDPISGHTALYWYRQSLGQGLEFLIYFQGNSAPDKSGLPSDRFSAERTGGSVSTLTIQRTQQEDSAVYLCASSLGRTRGLEFFGPGTRLTVL.

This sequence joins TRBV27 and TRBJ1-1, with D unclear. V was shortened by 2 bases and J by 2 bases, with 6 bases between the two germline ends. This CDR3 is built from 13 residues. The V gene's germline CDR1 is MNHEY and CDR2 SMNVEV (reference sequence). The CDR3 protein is CASSLKFNTEAFF. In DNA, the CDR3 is TGTGCCAGCAGTTTAAAGTTCAACACTGAAGCTTTCTTT.

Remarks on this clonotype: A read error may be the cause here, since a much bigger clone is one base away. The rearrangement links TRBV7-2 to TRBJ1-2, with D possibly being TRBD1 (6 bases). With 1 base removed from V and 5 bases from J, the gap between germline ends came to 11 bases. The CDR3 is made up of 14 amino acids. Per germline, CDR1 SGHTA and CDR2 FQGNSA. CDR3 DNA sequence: TGTACCAGCAGCTTAGATGGGGGCAGATATGGCTACACCTTC. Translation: CTSSLDGGRYGYTF.

The chain's CDR3 is CASSQTYIQRTGELFF. The CDR3 DNA sequence: TGTGCCAGCAGCCAGACTTATATCCAACGCACCGGGGAGCTGTTTTTT. The V call is TRBV7-2, the J call TRBJ2-2; no clear D. The CDR3 spans 16 residues. V lost 5 bases to trimming and J lost 4 bases, with 17 bases between them. Germline CDR1 is SGHTA and CDR2 is FQGNSA.

CDR3 amino acids: CASSPGTAGNTIYF. The CDR3 DNA reads TGTGCCAGCAGTCCCGGGACAGCTGGAAACACCATATATTTT. The rearrangement uses TRBV6-5 and TRBJ1-3; 7 bases are a match to TRBD1. This CDR3 has 14 residues. Germline V CDR1 and CDR2: MNHEY, SVGAGI. V was clipped by 5 bases and J by 2 bases; unmatched bases: 3.